The 18 T cell receptor beta chains below all came from one sample that was sequenced in a study of OX40 agonist ivuxolimab in advanced cancers. Assay: immunoSEQ multiplex PCR; the TCRdb copy retains only in-frame clones and omits some. The sample contains 30,000 to 40,000 clones, approximately 80% of which appear only once. The starting material was CD4+ or CD8+ T cells sorted from blood, obtained in a trial of the OX40 agonist ivuxolimab. The receptors were gathered from an adult with an advanced solid tumor such as melanoma, head and neck, liver or kidney cancer.

V usage is TRBV10-3 and J usage is TRBJ2-5, with 7 bases that match TRBD2. This CDR3 has 13 residues. Trimming took 7 bases from V and 1 from J; bases not matched to a gene: 3. Germline V lookup: CDR1 ENHRY, CDR2 SYGVKD. Here the CDR3 reads CAITGGPQETQYF. In DNA, the CDR3 is TGTGCCATCACGGGGGGACCCCAAGAGACCCAGTACTTC.

This rearrangement joins TRBV5-4 to TRBJ1-1; the D is unclear. In germline, CDR1 is SGHNT, CDR2 YYREEE (reference sequence). V shed 3 bases and J shed 1 base, with 10 bases lying between them. CDR3 length equals 14 residues. CDR3 amino acids: CASSSVGRNTEAFF. The CDR3 DNA reads as TGTGCCAGCAGCTCTGTAGGGCGGAACACTGAAGCTTTCTTT.

The chain has TRBV9 and TRBJ1-2; D is perhaps TRBD1 (5 bases). Trimming cost V 0 bases and J 3 bases, with 6 bases left between them. CDR1 and CDR2 from the germline V gene are SGDLS and YYNGEE. The CDR3 runs 13 residues. The CDR3 here is CASSVGGDYGYTF. Written as DNA, the CDR3 is TGTGCCAGCAGCGTAGGGGGGGACTATGGCTACACCTTC. The entire variable domain, with the rest obtained from reference TRBV9 and TRBJ1-2, is as follows: DSGVTQTPKHLITATGQRVTLRCSPRSGDLSVYWYQQSLDQGLQFLIQYYNGEERAKGNILERFSAQQFPDLHSELNLSSLELGDSALYFCASSVGGDYGYTFGSGTRLTVV.

The chain joins TRBV27 to TRBJ1-1; D is uncertain. CDR1 MNHEY and CDR2 SMNVEV come from the germline V gene (reference sequence). The CDR3 contains 12 residues. V was shortened by 4 bases and J by 7 bases, with 10 bases between the two germline ends. The DNA of the CDR3 is TGTGCCAGCAGTTCCCTAGGGAGTGAAGCTTTCTTT. It specifies CASSSLGSEAFF.

The chain recombines TRBV28 with TRBJ1-1, with D uncertain. The V and J ends lost 2 bases and 7 bases respectively, with 14 bases between them. The CDR3 has 14 residues. The germline V gene encodes CDR1 MDHEN and CDR2 SYDVKM. The CDR3 DNA follows: TGTGCCAGCAGTTTACGAGTGGGGATAGGTGAAGCTTTCTTT. Residues: CASSLRVGIGEAFF.

The chain couples TRBV28 to TRBJ2-7; D is undetermined. Germline V gene sequence: CDR1 MDHEN, CDR2 SYDVKM. CDR3 length: 13 amino acids. Trimming took 6 bases from V and 4 from J, leaving 13 bases between them. CDR3 DNA: TGTGCCAGCAGCCGTAGCAAGGGTTACGAGCAGTACTTC. Encoded protein: CASSRSKGYEQYF.

The chain has TRBV29-1 and TRBJ1-3, with 7 bases matching TRBD1. V shed 3 bases, J shed 4 bases, and the junction held 9 bases outside the gene matches. The CDR3 loop spans 15 amino acids. CDR1 is SQVTM and CDR2 is ANQGSEA in the germline V gene. The CDR3 sequence is CSVEPQGEGGNTIYF. CDR3 bases: TGCAGCGTTGAGCCCCAGGGGGAGGGAGGAAACACCATATATTTT.

The V and J genes are TRBV7-8 and TRBJ1-2; D not resolved. V was clipped by 5 bases and J by 3 bases, with 16 bases between them. The CDR3 has 15 residues. The germline gives CDR1 SGHVS, CDR2 FQNEAQ. The CDR3 DNA follows: TGTGCCAGCAGCCCCTTGACTTTACCTGACTATGGCTACACCTTC. It yields the protein CASSPLTLPDYGYTF. Filled out from reference TRBV7-8 and TRBJ1-2, the complete variable domain reads GAGVSQSPRYKVAKRGQDVALRCDPISGHVSLFWYQQALGQGPEFLTYFQNEAQLDKSGLPSDRFFAERPEGSVSTLKIQRTQQEDSAVYLCASSPLTLPDYGYTFGSGTRLTVV.

The gene calls are TRBV14 and TRBJ2-7; no clear D gene. With 8 bases removed from V and 2 bases from J, the gap between germline ends came to 16 bases. The germline CDR1 and CDR2 sequences are SGHDN and FVKESK. The CDR3 sequence is 14 residues long. The CDR3 here is CASPRKGPAYEQYF. Written as DNA, the CDR3 is TGTGCCAGCCCTCGGAAAGGTCCCGCCTACGAGCAGTACTTC.

The chain has TRBV29-1 and TRBJ2-2; TRBD2 aligns across 13 bases. The CDR3 consists of 15 residues. Germline CDR1 reads SQVTM; CDR2 reads ANQGSEA. V trimming: 4 bases; J trimming: 1 base; junction bases outside the gene matches: 0. CDR3 in amino acids: CSVGTSGRNTGELFF. The CDR3 DNA is TGCAGCGTTGGGACTAGCGGGAGGAACACCGGGGAGCTGTTTTTT.

This chain links TRBV13 with TRBJ1-2; TRBD1 agrees at 7 bases. The CDR3 loop spans 13 amino acids. The germline V gene has CDR1 PRHDT and CDR2 FYEKMQ (reference sequence). V shed 5 bases, J shed 4 bases, and the junction held 4 bases outside the gene matches. In DNA, the CDR3 is TGTGCCAGCAGCCCTGGGACAGTCTATGGCTACACCTTC. It translates to CASSPGTVYGYTF.

V gene TRBV4-1 combines with J gene TRBJ2-3, with TRBD2 identical over 9 bases. V shed 4 bases and J 2 bases; nucleotides not matched to a gene: 7. There are 16 residues in the CDR3. CDR1 is MGHRA and CDR2 is YSYEKL in the germline V gene. The CDR3 loop is CASSPLAGPITDTQYF. In DNA, the CDR3 is TGCGCCAGCAGCCCCCTAGCGGGACCAATCACAGATACGCAGTATTTT.

The chain is built from TRBV7-3 and TRBJ2-7; TRBD2 matches 7 bases. J gave up 3 bases and V 3 bases, and 8 bases lay outside the gene matches. Germline-derived CDR1 and CDR2 are SGHTA and FQGTGA. CDR3 length: 15 amino acids. The CDR3 nucleotides read TGTGCCAGCAGCTTCTCGCCTAGCGGAAGCTACGAGCAGTACTTC. This sequence encodes CASSFSPSGSYEQYF.

This chain links TRBV10-2 with TRBJ2-7, with D perhaps TRBD2 (5 bases). This CDR3 spans 14 amino acids. Trimming removed 4 bases at V and 0 bases at J, with 10 bases between. Germline V CDR1 and CDR2: WSHSY, SAAADI. The CDR3 region is CASSALVTSYEQYF. For the CDR3, the DNA is TGCGCCAGCAGTGCACTAGTAACCTCCTACGAGCAGTACTTC.

The chain recombines TRBV7-9 with TRBJ1-2; D is unclear. The CDR3 is made up of 16 amino acids. Germline lookup yields CDR1 SEHNR and CDR2 FQNEAQ (reference sequence). V shed 8 bases and J shed 4 bases, with 23 bases lying between them. The CDR3 DNA follows: TGTGCCAGCTATGAGGTAATGGAGGACGCAGGCTATGGCTACACCTTC. This translates into CASYEVMEDAGYGYTF.

This clone came up a few times. This chain links TRBV6-1 with TRBJ2-1; 10 bases map to TRBD2. The V and J ends lost 1 base and 9 bases, in that order; junction bases with no gene match: 6. Germline V gives CDR1 MNHNS, CDR2 SASEGT. The CDR3 totals 15 residues. The CDR3 region is CASSEEAGGGSEQFF. DNA of the CDR3: TGTGCCAGCAGTGAAGAAGCGGGAGGGGGGAGTGAGCAGTTCTTC.

The rearrangement links TRBV7-2 to TRBJ2-7; 11 nucleotides match TRBD2. J lost 5 bases, V lost 1 base, and 10 bases had no gene match. The germline V gene encodes CDR1 SGHTA and CDR2 FQGNSA. The length of the CDR3 is 17 residues. This CDR3 reads CASSLGLAGIKPDEQYF. The CDR3 nucleotides read TGTGCCAGCAGCTTAGGACTAGCGGGGATAAAGCCCGACGAGCAGTACTTC.

The CDR3 is CASSLFGQGASGELFF. The CDR3 DNA follows: TGTGCCAGCAGCTTGTTTGGACAGGGGGCCTCCGGGGAGCTGTTTTTT. The chain couples TRBV5-6 to TRBJ2-2, with 11 bases aligning to TRBD1. Germline V gene data show CDR1 as SGHDT and CDR2 as YYEEEE. The V segment lost 1 base and the J segment 6 bases; nucleotides outside the gene matches: 5. CDR3 length: 16 amino acids.